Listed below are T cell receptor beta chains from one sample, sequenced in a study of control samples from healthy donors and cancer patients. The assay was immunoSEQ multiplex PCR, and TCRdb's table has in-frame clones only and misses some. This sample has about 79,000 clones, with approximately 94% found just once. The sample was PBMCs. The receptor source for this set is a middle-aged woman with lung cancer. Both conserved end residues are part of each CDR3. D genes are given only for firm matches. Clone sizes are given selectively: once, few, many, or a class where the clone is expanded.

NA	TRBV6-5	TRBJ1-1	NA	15	TGTGCCAGCAGTTACCACAGGGATCTGAACACTGAAGCTTTCTTT	CASSYHRDLNTEAFF
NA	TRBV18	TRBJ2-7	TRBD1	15	TGTGCCAGCTCACCTACTGGACAGGGATTCTACGAGCAGTACTTC	CASSPTGQGFYEQYF
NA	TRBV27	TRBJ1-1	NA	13	TGTGCCAGCAGTTTGGGGGGGAACACTGAAGCTTTCTTT	CASSLGGNTEAFF
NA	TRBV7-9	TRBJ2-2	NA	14	TGTGCCAGCAGCTTAGACTGGACGACCGGGGAGCTGTTTTTT	CASSLDWTTGELFF
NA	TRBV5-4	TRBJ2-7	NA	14	TGTGCTAGAACCCCGCCGGCCTTATCCTACGAGCAGTACTTC	CARTPPALSYEQYF
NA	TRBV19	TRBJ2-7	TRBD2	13	TGTGCCAGTAGTTCTAGCGGGGCCTACGAGCAGTACTTC	CASSSSGAYEQYF
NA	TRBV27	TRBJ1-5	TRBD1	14	TGTGCCAGCAGGCTAGGACAGGGCAATCAGCCCCAGCATTTT	CASRLGQGNQPQHF
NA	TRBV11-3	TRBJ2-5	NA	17	TGTGCCAGCAGCTTAGGCGACCTGACAGGTTCCCAAGAGACCCAGTACTTC	CASSLGDLTGSQETQYF
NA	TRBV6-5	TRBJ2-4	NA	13	TGTGCCAGCAGAGACAGGGCCAAAAACATTCAGTACTTC	CASRDRAKNIQYF
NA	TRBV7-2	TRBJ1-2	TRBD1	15	TGTGCCAGCAGCCCCGACAGGGGGATTAACTATGGCTACACCTTC	CASSPDRGINYGYTF
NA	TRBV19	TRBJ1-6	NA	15	TGTGCCAGTAGTGCACCGGGAGTTAATAATTCACCCCTCCACTTT	CASSAPGVNNSPLHF
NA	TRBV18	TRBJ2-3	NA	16	TGTGCCAGCTCCCCGCCTTTAGGCAGCAGCACAGATACGCAGTATTTT	CASSPPLGSSTDTQYF
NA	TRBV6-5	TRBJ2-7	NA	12	TGTGCCAGCGGAGCGCGGGGGCGGGAGCAGTACTTC	CASGARGREQYF
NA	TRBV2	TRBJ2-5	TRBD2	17	TGTGCCAGCAGTGAATTAGCGGGACTACCAACTAAAGAGACCCAGTACTTC	CASSELAGLPTKETQYF
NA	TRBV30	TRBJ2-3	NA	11	TGTGCCTGTGAGGCGACGGATACGCAGTATTTT	CACEATDTQYF
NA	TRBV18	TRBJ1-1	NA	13	TGTGCCAGCTCACCTGATTATGGGACTGAAGCTTTCTTT	CASSPDYGTEAFF
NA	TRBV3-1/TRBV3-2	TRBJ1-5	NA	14	TGTGCCAGCAGCCAAGGAGCCATCAATCAGCCCCAGCATTTT	CASSQGAINQPQHF
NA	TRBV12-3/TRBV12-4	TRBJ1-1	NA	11	TGTGCCAGCAGTTTGAGTCGGGGGGCTTTCTTT	CASSLSRGAFF
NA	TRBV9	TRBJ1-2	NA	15	TGTGCCAGCAGCTCCCCTAGGGCAACCAGCTATGGCTACACCTTC	CASSSPRATSYGYTF
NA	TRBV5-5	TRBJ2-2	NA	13	TGTGCCAGCAGCTTGTTGTACACCGGGGAGCTGTTTTTT	CASSLLYTGELFF
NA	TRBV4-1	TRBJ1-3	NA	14	TGCGCCAGCAGCCAGGGACTCTCTGGAAACACCATATATTTT	CASSQGLSGNTIYF
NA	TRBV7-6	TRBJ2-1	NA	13	TGTGCCAGCAGCCCCCTGACCCGGGACGAGCAGTTCTTC	CASSPLTRDEQFF
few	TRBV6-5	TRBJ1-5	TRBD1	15	TGTGCCAGCACCATACAGGGGGAGCGGAATCAGCCCCAGCATTTT	CASTIQGERNQPQHF
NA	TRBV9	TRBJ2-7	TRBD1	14	TGTGCCAGCAGCCCCGAGGGGGCGGAGTACGAGCAGTACTTC	CASSPEGAEYEQYF
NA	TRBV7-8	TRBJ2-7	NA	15	TGTGCCAGCAGCCTGACCGGACAGTCCGCCTACGAGCAGTACTTC	CASSLTGQSAYEQYF
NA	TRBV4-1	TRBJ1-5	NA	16	TGCGCCAGCAGCCAAGAAAGGGAGCCAGGGCCGGGGCCCCAGCATTTT	CASSQEREPGPGPQHF
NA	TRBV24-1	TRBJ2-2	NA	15	TGTGCCACCAGTAGTGACGGAAAGAACACCGGGGAGCTGTTTTTT	CATSSDGKNTGELFF
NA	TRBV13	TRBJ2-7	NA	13	TGTGCCAGCAGCTTAGCAGGTCGCCACGAGCAGTACTTC	CASSLAGRHEQYF
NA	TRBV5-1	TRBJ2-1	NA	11	TGCGCCAGCAGCACCTACAATGAGCAGTTCTTC	CASSTYNEQFF
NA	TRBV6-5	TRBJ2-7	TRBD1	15	TGTGCCAGCAGTTCCCCGGGACAGGGGGCCTACGAGCAGTACTTC	CASSSPGQGAYEQYF
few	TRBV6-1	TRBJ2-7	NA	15	TGTGCCAGCAGTGAGGCGATAACGGTCTCCTACGAGCAGTACTTC	CASSEAITVSYEQYF
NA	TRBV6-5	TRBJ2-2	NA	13	TGTGCCAGCGAACGGGCGAACACCGGGGAGCTGTTTTTT	CASERANTGELFF
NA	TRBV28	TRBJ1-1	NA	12	TGTGCCAGCCAACAGGTCCGCACTGAAGCTTTCTTT	CASQQVRTEAFF
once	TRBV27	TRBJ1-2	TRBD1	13	TGTGCCAGCAGTTTCGAGGGGGCGGGTGGCTACACCTTC	CASSFEGAGGYTF
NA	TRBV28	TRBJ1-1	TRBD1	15	TGTGCCAGCAGTTTTTCCCCAGGGGGCGTTACTGAAGCTTTCTTT	CASSFSPGGVTEAFF
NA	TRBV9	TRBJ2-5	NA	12	TGTGCCAGCAGCGTAGAAGGCGAGACCCAGTACTTC	CASSVEGETQYF
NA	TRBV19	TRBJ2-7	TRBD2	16	TGTGCCAGTAGTTCTCGGACTAGCGGGGTATCATACGAGCAGTACTTC	CASSSRTSGVSYEQYF
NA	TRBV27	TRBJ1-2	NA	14	TGTGCCAGCAGTTTATTTGGGTCGAACTATGGCTACACCTTC	CASSLFGSNYGYTF
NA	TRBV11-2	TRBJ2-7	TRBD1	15	TGTGCCAGCAATTCTTTACGACAGGGGAGCTTGAAGCAGTACTTC	CASNSLRQGSLKQYF
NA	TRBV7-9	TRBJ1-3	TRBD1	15	TGTGCCAGCAGCTCCTTGACAGGGACCGAGCACACCATATATTTT	CASSSLTGTEHTIYF
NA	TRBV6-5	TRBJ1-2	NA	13	TGTGCCAGCAGAGACAGGAGGGGCTATGGCTACACCTTC	CASRDRRGYGYTF
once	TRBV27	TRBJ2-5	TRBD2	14	TGTGCCAGCAGTTTACTAGCGGGGGGAGAGACCCAGTACTTC	CASSLLAGGETQYF
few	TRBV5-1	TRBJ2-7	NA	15	TGCGCCAGCAGCTTGGGGGGCGCACGTTCCTACGAGCAGTACTTC	CASSLGGARSYEQYF
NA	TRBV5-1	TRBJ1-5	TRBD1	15	TGCGCCAGCAGCTTGGACGGACAGGGCAACCAGCCCCAGCATTTT	CASSLDGQGNQPQHF
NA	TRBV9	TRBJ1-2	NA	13	TGTGCCAGCAGCGTAACATCAGCCTATGGCTACACCTTC	CASSVTSAYGYTF
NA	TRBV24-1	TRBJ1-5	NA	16	TGTGCCACCAGTGATTTAGGCAGGGCGGGGAATCAGCCCCAGCATTTT	CATSDLGRAGNQPQHF
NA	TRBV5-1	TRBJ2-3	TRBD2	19	TGCGCCAGCAGCTTCCCCGGACTAGCGGGGGGGCCTCTCACAGATACGCAGTATTTT	CASSFPGLAGGPLTDTQYF
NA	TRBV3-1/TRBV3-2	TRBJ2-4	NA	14	TGTGCCAGCAGCTTTTTGCAAAGAAAAAACATTCAGTACTTC	CASSFLQRKNIQYF
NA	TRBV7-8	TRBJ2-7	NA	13	TGTGCCAGCAGCTGGGAATTCACCTACGAGCAGTACTTC	CASSWEFTYEQYF
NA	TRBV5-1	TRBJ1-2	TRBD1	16	TGCGCCAGCTCGGGGGACAGGGAGTCAATGGGATATGGCTACACCTTC	CASSGDRESMGYGYTF
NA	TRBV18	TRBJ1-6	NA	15	TGTGCCAGCTCACCCCCTGGACCAAATAATTCACCCCTCCACTTT	CASSPPGPNNSPLHF
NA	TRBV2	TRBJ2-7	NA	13	TGTGCCAGCTCGGTGGGGCCAGCCTACGAGCAGTACTTC	CASSVGPAYEQYF
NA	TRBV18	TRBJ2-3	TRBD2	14	TGTGCCAGCTCAAACGGGAGGGTCACAGATACGCAGTATTTT	CASSNGRVTDTQYF
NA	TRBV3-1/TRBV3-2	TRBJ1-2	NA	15	TGTGCCAGCAGCCAAGATCTGAGGGGGAACTATGGCTACACCTTC	CASSQDLRGNYGYTF
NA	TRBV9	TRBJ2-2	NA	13	TGTGCCAGCAGCGTAGAAGCGACCGGGGAGCTGTTTTTT	CASSVEATGELFF
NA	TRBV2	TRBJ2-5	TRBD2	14	TGTGCCAGCAGGGCGGGGGGCCCCCAAGAGACCCAGTACTTC	CASRAGGPQETQYF
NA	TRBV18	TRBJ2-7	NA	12	TGTGCCAGCTCCCCCACAGCATACGAGCAGTACTTC	CASSPTAYEQYF
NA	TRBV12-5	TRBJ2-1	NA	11	TGTGCTAGTGGTTTGGTTGGTGAGCAGTTCTTC	CASGLVGEQFF
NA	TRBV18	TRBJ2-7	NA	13	TGTGCCAGCTCACCACAGAGGAACTACGAGCAGTACTTC	CASSPQRNYEQYF